One and the same sample provided the 10 T cell receptor beta chains below, sequenced in a study listed by TCRdb under 2016. Receptor amplification or capture employed RT-PCR. Sequencing relied on an Illumina MiSeq. Starting from the raw public reads, TCRdb applied fastp trimming at Q25, assembled clones with MiXCR and retained in-frame beta chains. Identical CDR3 protein sequences are pooled into one entry, listed with their most common genes and DNA. Here the sample has more than 600,000 distinct CDR3 sequences; 11% to 15% occur a single time. Jointly, the top ten make up about 3.9% of the sample. The sequencing input was memory CD4+ T cells from blood. The receptors originated from a female donor in good health, serving as a healthy control.

This clonotype appeared many times. The rearrangement joins TRBV18 to TRBJ2-5; tentative D call: TRBD2 (5 bases). CDR1 is KGHSH and CDR2 is LQKENI in the germline V gene. This CDR3 is built from 14 residues. The V end was cut by 1 base, the J end by 4 bases, with 10 bases between. In nucleotides, the CDR3 is TGTGCCAGCTCACCACAGGCTAGCAGAGAGACCCAGTACTTC. Its translation: CASSPQASRETQYF.

Ten or more counts support this clonotype. The CDR3 coding sequence is TGTGCCAGCAGTTTCTGGGGACTAGGGTCGGATACGCAGTATTTT. As protein: CASSFWGLGSDTQYF. V usage is TRBV27 and J usage is TRBJ2-3, with TRBD2 identical over 8 bases. CDR3 length: 15 residues. The germline V gene has CDR1 MNHEY and CDR2 SMNVEV (reference sequence). Unmatched junction bases numbered 8, after V lost 3 bases and J lost 6 bases.

This chain links TRBV24-1 with TRBJ2-1; 11 bases match TRBD2. The length of the CDR3 is 17 residues. The germline CDR1 and CDR2 sequences are KGHDR and SFDVKD. The V segment lost 5 bases and the J segment 4 bases; nucleotides outside the gene matches: 9. The CDR3 sequence is CATSAPLASGRYNEQFF. The CDR3 region has the DNA TGTGCCACCAGTGCCCCTCTGGCTAGCGGGAGGTACAATGAGCAGTTCTTC.

This clonotype was recorded a few times. The gene calls are TRBV5-5 and TRBJ1-6; D not resolved. This CDR3 has 14 amino acids. V was shortened by 0 bases and J by 8 bases, with 9 bases between the two germline ends. The germline CDR1 and CDR2 sequences are SGHKS and YYEKEE (reference sequence). The CDR3 DNA reads as TGTGCCAGCAGCTTGGATACGGACTATTCACCCCTCCACTTT. It specifies CASSLDTDYSPLHF.

Ten or more counts support this clonotype. The V and J genes are TRBV20-1 and TRBJ2-1, with 11 bases identical to TRBD2. The CDR3 runs to 15 residues. Germline values: CDR1 DFQATT, CDR2 SNEGSKA (reference sequence). Unmatched junction bases numbered 7, after V lost 5 bases and J lost 4 bases. CDR3 nucleotides: TGCAGTGCTCCCAGACTAGCGGGGAAATACAATGAGCAGTTCTTC. It translates to CSAPRLAGKYNEQFF.

This chain links TRBV5-5 with TRBJ2-7, with 8 bases identical to TRBD1. CDR3 length equals 15 residues. Germline values: CDR1 SGHKS, CDR2 YYEKEE (reference sequence). J lost 5 bases, V lost 0 bases, and 7 bases had no gene match. The CDR3 region is CASSLDGRGLDEQYF. CDR3 DNA sequence: TGTGCCAGCAGCTTGGATGGCAGGGGGCTCGACGAGCAGTACTTC.

This clonotype was counted ten times or more. V usage is TRBV27 and J usage is TRBJ2-4; 8 nucleotides align to TRBD1. The germline CDR1 and CDR2 sequences are MNHEY and SMNVEV (reference sequence). The CDR3 length is 13 residues. V was pared by 6 bases and J by 8 bases, with 6 bases of the junction left unmatched. Here the CDR3 reads CASRPTGGDIQYF. Written as DNA, the CDR3 is TGTGCCAGCAGACCTACAGGGGGAGACATTCAGTACTTC.

In its sample, this clonotype was seen a few times. The genes are TRBV25-1 and TRBJ1-5; no definite D call. V gave up 5 bases and J gave up 5 bases, with 16 bases separating them. This CDR3 region has 15 residues. The V gene's germline CDR1 is MGHDK and CDR2 SYGVNS. The CDR3 nucleotides are TGTGCCAGCAGTTCTTCTTCAGACGGAGATCAGCCCCAGCATTTT. This translates into CASSSSSDGDQPQHF.

In this sample, this clonotype turned up a few times. The rearrangement links TRBV7-2 to TRBJ2-1; TRBD2 agrees at 8 bases. The CDR3 contains 13 residues. With 1 base clipped from V and 15 bases from J, the junction kept 8 bases outside the gene matches. Germline CDR1 SGHTA, CDR2 FQGNSA. The CDR3 sequence: CASSLVISGEAFF. CDR3 nucleotide sequence: TGTGCCAGCAGCTTAGTGATTAGCGGGGAGGCGTTCTTC.

Only a few counts were recorded for this clonotype. V and J are TRBV11-2 and TRBJ1-2, with D unresolved. This CDR3 is built from 11 residues. Germline-derived CDR1 and CDR2 are SGHAT and FQNNGV. V dropped 4 bases and J dropped 9 bases, with 9 bases sitting between them. CDR3 DNA sequence: TGTGCCAGCAGCTCACCCTGGAGCTACACCTTC. It codes for CASSSPWSYTF. Supplemented by reference TRBV11-2 and TRBJ1-2, the full variable domain reads EAGVAQSPRYKIIEKRQSVAFWCNPISGHATLYWYQQILGQGPKLLIQFQNNGVVDDSQLPKDRFSAERLKGVDSTLKIQPAKLEDSAVYLCASSSPWSYTFGSGTRLTVV.